A single sample is the source of the 8 T cell receptor beta chains below, sequenced in a study of cytomegalovirus exposure and HLA in healthy donors (dated 2017 in TCRdb). Preparation of the library involved the immunoSEQ multiplex PCR assay. Sourced from immuneACCESS, this table was stored by TCRdb with only in-frame sequences that have V and J called. A share of the clones is absent; for the studies checked, an unresolved V gene accounts for under half, and the remainder has no known explanation. In this sample the table shows around 58,000 clones, around 89% of which occur a single time. Around 1.7% of the sample belongs to the ten largest clones. Sequenced material: PBMCs. These receptors were collected from a young woman in good health and CMV-seronegative.

The chain joins TRBV13 to TRBJ1-1; D is possibly TRBD1 (6 bases). Per the germline V gene, CDR1 is PRHDT and CDR2 is FYEKMQ (reference sequence). Trimming pared 10 bases from V and 4 bases from J, leaving 22 bases between. This CDR3 is 15 amino acids long. The CDR3 coding sequence is TGTGCCACCTGGGGGAGGGGGGCCCCTGGCACTGAAGCTTTCTTT. Translating gives CATWGRGAPGTEAFF.

The gene calls are TRBV7-9 and TRBJ2-2; 9 nucleotides align to TRBD2. Per the germline V gene, CDR1 is SEHNR and CDR2 is FQNEAQ (reference sequence). This CDR3 has 17 residues. Losses at the gene ends were 5 bases for V and 7 bases for J; bases not matched to a gene: 14. The CDR3 DNA follows: TGTGCCAGCAGCGGAGTAGTTGGCGGGGGGGCCGGCGGGGAGCTGTTTTTT. This codes for CASSGVVGGGAGGELFF. The full variable domain, with the rest looked up from reference TRBV7-9 and TRBJ2-2, is DTGVSQNPRHKITKRGQNVTFRCDPISEHNRLYWYRQTLGQGPEFLTYFQNEAQLEKSRLLSDRFSAERPKGSFSTLEIQRTEQGDSAMYLCASSGVVGGGAGGELFFGEGSRLTVL.

This clone was picked up one time. This CDR3 reads CASSLALTGYGYTF. CDR3 bases: TGTGCCAGCAGCTTAGCGCTGACAGGCTATGGCTACACCTTC. This rearrangement joins TRBV7-9 to TRBJ1-2; D may be TRBD1 (6 bases). The CDR3 has 14 residues. V lost 0 bases to trimming and J lost 4 bases, with 9 bases between them. Germline V lookup: CDR1 SEHNR, CDR2 FQNEAQ (reference sequence).

The chain joins TRBV19 to TRBJ1-4; D is possibly TRBD1 (5 bases). Trimming cost V 3 bases and J 8 bases, with 16 bases left between them. The CDR3 runs 15 residues. Germline V gene sequence: CDR1 LNHDA, CDR2 SQIVND (reference sequence). DNA of the CDR3: TGTGCCAGTAGTATCCCACATTCAAGGGGAGAAAAACTGTTTTTT. Translating it yields CASSIPHSRGEKLFF.

This clone was counted only a few times. The chain couples TRBV5-1 to TRBJ2-3, with D perhaps matching TRBD1 (5 bases). The CDR3 loop spans 13 amino acids. Germline V gene data show CDR1 as SGHRS and CDR2 as YFSETQ. The ends were cut back, 5 bases at V and 4 bases at J, with 11 bases in the middle. The CDR3 is CASSNPGPDTQYF. CDR3 nucleotides: TGCGCCAGCAGTAACCCAGGGCCAGATACGCAGTATTTT.

Only one count was recorded for this clone. The chain recombines TRBV30 with TRBJ1-4; TRBD1 is a possible D gene (6 bases). Trimming shortened V by 8 bases and J by 7 bases, and 23 bases separated the two germline ends. Germline-derived CDR1 and CDR2 are GTSNPN and SVGIG (reference sequence). This CDR3 comprises 15 residues. The CDR3 DNA reads as TGTGCCCAAACCCGGGACACAGTACGGGGTGAAAAACTGTTTTTT. It is translated as CAQTRDTVRGEKLFF.

The chain couples TRBV25-1 to TRBJ2-5; D possibly corresponds to TRBD1 (6 bases). The CDR3 consists of 12 residues. The V end was cut by 6 bases, the J end by 3 bases, with 8 bases between. The V gene's germline CDR1 is MGHDK and CDR2 SYGVNS. The CDR3 here is CASRQGEETQYF. For the CDR3, the DNA is TGTGCCAGCAGACAGGGTGAAGAGACCCAGTACTTC.

The chain is built from TRBV27 and TRBJ2-5, with a weak D call TRBD2 (6 bases). Trimming left V 6 bases short and J 2 bases short, with 13 bases between. The CDR3 sequence is 14 residues long. Germline V gene data show CDR1 as MNHEY and CDR2 as SMNVEV (reference sequence). This chain's CDR3 is CASRGLASQETQYF. The CDR3 bases are TGTGCCAGCAGAGGGCTAGCGTCTCAAGAGACCCAGTACTTC.